This T cell receptor (beta chain) appears in the sequencing data of a study of T cell clonality in common variable immunodeficiency. General study points: CVID subjects shared fewer TCRbeta clones than healthy controls did.

Germline assignment: CDR1 LNHDA and CDR2 SQIVND (reference sequence). This CDR3 has 14 amino acids. Trimming cost V 2 bases and J 7 bases, with 14 bases left between them. Produced via immunoSEQ multiplex PCR; TCRdb's table is partial and in-frame only. The specimen has about 42,000 clones, none found just once. Donors gave roughly 5 to 8 ml heparinized peripheral whole blood. This clone was detected many times. No antigen is known for it. Read data end 3 residues before the CDR3 end; the end is taken from the germline J gene. Sequencing was performed on peripheral blood mononuclear cells. The sequence derives from a person between 18 and 75 years old in good health. The chain employs TRBV19 and TRBJ2-5; D is possibly TRBD1 or TRBD2 (5 bases each). CDR3 protein: CASSISRGVGTQYF. The DNA read from the CDR3 is TGTGCCAGTAGTATATCGAGGGGTGTTGGGACC.